This T cell receptor (beta chain) was sequenced during a study of response to subunit inactivated influenza vaccine. The CDR3 contains 15 residues. V was trimmed by 5 bases and J by 1 base, leaving 13 bases between them. From germline, CDR1 is SEHNR and CDR2 FQNEAQ (reference sequence). A single record per CDR3 protein comes from TCRdb applying MiXCR to the RT-PCR reads. The profile covers more than 150,000 distinct CDR3 sequences, with approximately 8.7% appearing a single time and approximately 10% taken by the ten largest. This clonotype was detected many times. What it recognizes is unknown. Study-level findings and limits: Authors suggested few new T cells are recruited by each seasonal influenza vaccination.

Source: non-naive T cells sorted from PBMCs, taken on the day of vaccination. The receptor's source is a man aged 45-65 years who received an inactivated influenza vaccine. The chain links TRBV7-9 to TRBJ2-3, with D tentatively TRBD2 (5 bases). This chain's CDR3 is CASSPSGRRTDTQYF. The CDR3 DNA sequence: TGTGCCAGCAGCCCGTCTGGGAGACGCACAGATACGCAGTATTTT.